The present entry profiles one T cell receptor beta chain with its context. No cognate antigen has been identified for it. Base-call qualities are not available, and no considerably larger clone is one nucleotide away. The data were taken from a study of cytomegalovirus exposure and HLA in healthy donors (dated by TCRdb to 2015 to 2018). Describing the broader study: An earlier analysis of 550 to 700 of the donors reported 250 to 300 Gb of sequence data and approximately 110 million unique TCR beta sequences from approximately 180 million T cells. Around 300 gigabases of sequencing data and approximately 84 million unique TCR sequences were included in an early release covering about 700 HLA-typed donors. Of the 300 to 400 genotyped donors, around 81% fell in the genetic ancestry cluster associated with self-reported Caucasian donors. The study aimed to test whether signatures of past pathogen exposure could be identified by cataloging public T cell receptors. The study profiled the T cell repertoires of hundreds of subjects by immunosequencing and related them to cytomegalovirus serostatus. In addition to the first cohort of approximately 670 subjects, a separate validation cohort of 120 different subjects was used. High-throughput TCR immunosequencing, statistical association of individual TCRs with disease status, and machine learning were combined to predict cytomegalovirus infection status. In a later analysis, previously published TCR beta repertoires from 666 donors were re-analyzed and high-resolution HLA genotyping was added so that TCR occurrence patterns could be studied. Rather than using new phenotypic data, the later analysis identified candidate immune exposures from TCR beta sequences and from how often those sequences occurred across donors. An earlier analysis of around 580 of the donors used high-throughput TCR beta sequencing to judge whether each TCR beta V gene segment behaved as functional or pseudogenic. Donor age, sex, ethnicity and CMV serostatus were collected together with the repertoire data. A later genetic analysis took genome-wide SNP genotypes for about three fifths of the roughly 700 donors and used that subset as a discovery cohort. All discovery cohort repertoires had been generated on a single sequencing platform. Class I and class II HLA loci were covered by the typing at four-digit resolution. Typing coverage differed by locus: A, B, C, DRB1 and DQB1 were typed in roughly 629-640 donors, DQA1 in 522, DPA1 in 600 to 610, and DPB1 in just under 480. Because of strong linkage in the cohort, five DR-DQ haplotypes were treated as single units for association and clustering. Among some 400 genotyped donors of the cohort, an average of approximately 240,000 unique TCR beta nucleotide sequences were sequenced per donor, roughly 18% of them non-productive. Study-wide conclusions, independent of this receptor: CMV serostatus was the only immune exposure information available for the cohort. In a later analysis, HLA-associated TCR beta chains showed more clonal expansion and lower generation probabilities than non-associated chains that were equally common. A later analysis reported that several top co-occurrence clusters appeared linked to parvovirus B19, influenza, CMV and Epstein-Barr virus. V-gene and J-gene trimming of TCR beta chains was associated with a missense DCLRE1C variant in a later genetic analysis, and the association was replicated in an independent cohort. Specific HLA alleles were associated with 15,000 to 20,000 TCR beta sequences at a false discovery rate of 0.05 in a later analysis. Roughly uniform sequencing depth across donors was assumed in presence/absence analyses, although this assumption may not hold. In an earlier analysis of fewer than 700 of the donors, most TCR beta V segments appeared in productive rearrangements about 87% or about 30% of the time, broadly matching IMGT annotations. Across donors, most TCR sequences were observed very rarely, whereas some public TCRs were present in many individuals. The authors suggested that the approach could potentially be generalized to other disease states and immunological phenotypes. The cohort was sequenced for TCR beta chains only, and without alpha or paired-chain data the features that could be detected were limited. The classifier was reported to diagnose cytomegalovirus status with high specificity and sensitivity in both the original cohort and the validation cohort. A further reported finding was that TCR beta sequences accurately predicted the HLA-A and HLA-B alleles for most subjects in the first cohort. A cluster of highly shared sequence variants was judged likely to be a technical artifact of the sequencing pipeline. Because some donors lacked HLA typing at each locus, the association tests relied only on the typed subset. In a later analysis, most CMV-associated TCR beta chains were found to appear HLA-restricted, with HLA associations seemingly driven largely by CMV exposure. Because counts were too low, some 16 rarely observed V segments, including chromosome 9 orphons, were excluded from the earlier analysis of a few hundred of the donors. In vitro tests confirmed that three of the cytomegalovirus-associated TCR beta chains recognize cytomegalovirus antigens. In a later genetic analysis, fewer N-insertions in productive TCRs were reported among donors in an Asian-associated ancestry cluster than the roughly 700-donor mean. The study listed over 150 TCR beta chains as associated with cytomegalovirus. When HLA alleles, especially DR and DQ, strongly co-occurred, attributing TCR associations to individual alleles was difficult. In a later analysis, the rate of TCR association differed among HLA loci, with DRB1 alleles having the most associated TCRs and HLA-C alleles having the fewest. Correlated functional status among segregating V segments might reflect linkage disequilibrium, but an unknown experimental factor could not be ruled out. The 87-base-pair reads could not distinguish some IMGT-functional V segments, including TRBV6-2 and TRBV6-3, so those segments were excluded.

The CDR3 goes from the cysteine to the phenylalanine over 14 residues. Only the CDR3 DNA stays, 42 bases, in frame from base 1. From V the trimming removes 8 bases and from J it removes 5 bases, while the gene matches leave 9 bases of the junction unaccounted for. In the germline V gene, CDR1 corresponds to MNHEY and CDR2 to SVGAGI. The cohort consisted of some 730 healthy bone marrow donors. At the time of sampling, all cohort members were nominally healthy, though unrecorded immune exposures were likely present. The donor was CMV seronegative and belonged to the group of 352 seronegative cohort members. Each donor provided a peripheral blood sample, and peripheral blood mononuclear cells were used for TCR beta sequencing. The Qiagen DNeasy Blood Extraction Kit was used to extract genomic DNA from the blood cell samples. Libraries were constructed by the immunoSEQ multiplex PCR assay. For the multiplex PCR, a mixture combining 60 forward primers for TCR Vbeta segments and 13 reverse primers for TCR Jbeta segments was used. The CDR3 region of rearranged TCR beta genes was amplified from genomic DNA by a multiplex PCR assay. The amplified TCR beta libraries were sequenced on the Illumina HiSeq System as 87-base-pair reads. As for the authors' bioinformatics: A later analysis tallied roughly 78 million unique TCR beta chains across the 660 or so repertoires, and around 12 million of those chains were shared by two or more donors. To remove PCR and sequencing errors, raw reads were error-corrected and collapsed into unique sequences using a nearest-neighbor algorithm that merged closely related sequences. Alignment of CDR3 sequences to IMGT reference sequences was used to assign V, D and J gene segments. Each retained sequence needed at least a six-nucleotide match to both a V gene segment and a J gene segment. A rearrangement counted as productive if the CDR3 had no stop codons and remained in frame with V and J, and every other rearrangement counted as non-productive. Following IMGT convention, CDR3 was defined as the stretch from the second conserved V-encoded cysteine up to the conserved J-encoded phenylalanine. The earlier analysis of about 610 of the donors excluded any sequence lacking an unambiguous match to a single V gene segment. In an earlier analysis of 587 of the donors, V segments were called functional above 56.7% productive rearrangements and were called segregating when the between-donor standard deviation exceeded 5%. A statistical classification framework was built for diagnosing cytomegalovirus status from the catalog of TCR beta chain sequences. V and J gene assignment, in a later analysis, came from comparing TCR nucleotide sequences with IMGT/GENE-DB human TR gene sequences. In a later analysis, CDR3 sequences and most-parsimonious VDJ recombination scenarios were assigned using the TCRdist pipeline. In a later analysis, every TCR beta chain was defined by the combination of its CDR3 amino acid sequence and its V-gene family, and reads without a unique V-gene family were dropped. In a later analysis, around 600 highly shared, low-generation-probability nucleotide sequences were removed to address suspected cross-contamination and a sequencing artifact. In a later analysis, a clonal expansion index was calculated for each public chain from normalized within-repertoire ranks of inferred template counts. A later analysis computed generation probabilities with a VDJ recombination model fitted to out-of-frame rearrangements, and checked the results against IGoR. In a later analysis, hypergeometric tests were used to score TCR-TCR, TCR-HLA and TCR-CMV co-occurrence, with a repertoire-size bias correction applied to TCR pairs. A later analysis estimated false discovery rates by permuting HLA or CMV assignments 20 times. In a later analysis, co-occurring TCRs were grouped using DBSCAN, with TCRdist sequence similarity added in when clustering inside HLA-allele-positive subsets. For co-occurrence clustering, repertoires with fewer than 30,000 or more than 120,000 public chains were excluded, along with 4 to 6 repertoires with anomalous nucleotide sharing. In TCRdb, the immuneACCESS table is reduced to in-frame sequences with V and J assigned. These tables do not hold every clone; where another copy was compared, an unresolved V gene accounts for under half, and the others remain unexplained. The D gene and trimming were derived from the DNA, and the V and J assignments and clone size from that table. In all, the sample holds around 91,000 clones, and roughly three fifths of those were seen once. The top ten constitute under 4% of the sample.

The TCR comes from a man aged 60 to 75 in good health and CMV-seronegative. The sample comprised PBMCs. The chain is assembled from TRBV6-5 and TRBJ2-7; TRBD2 aligns with 10 central bases. The CDR3 in this case is CASAGSSGRNEQYF. The sequenced DNA is TGTGCCAGCGCGGGGAGTAGCGGGAGGAACGAGCAGTACTTC.